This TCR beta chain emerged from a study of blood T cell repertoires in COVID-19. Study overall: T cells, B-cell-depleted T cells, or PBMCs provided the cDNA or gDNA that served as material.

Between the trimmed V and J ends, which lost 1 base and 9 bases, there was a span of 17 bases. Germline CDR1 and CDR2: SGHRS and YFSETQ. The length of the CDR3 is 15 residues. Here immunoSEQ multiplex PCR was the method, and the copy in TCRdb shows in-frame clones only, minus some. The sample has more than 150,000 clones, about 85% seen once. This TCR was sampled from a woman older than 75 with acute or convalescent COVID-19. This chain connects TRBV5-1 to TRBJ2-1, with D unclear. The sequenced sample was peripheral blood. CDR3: CASSLNAGSSGEQFF. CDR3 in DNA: TGCGCCAGCAGCTTGAACGCAGGCTCTTCTGGTGAGCAGTTCTTC.